A selection of T cell receptor beta chains follows, all from one sample in a study of T cells in Graves' hyperthyroidism and ophthalmopathy. TCRdb processed the multiplex PCR reads anew with MiXCR; each CDR3 protein has one entry. The sample lists 700,000 or so distinct CDR3 sequences; roughly 14% were seen once. Sequenced: blood. The receptors here all came from a woman between 50 and 59 years old with Graves' ophthalmopathy. The CDR3 runs from the conserved cysteine through the conserved F or W.

j_call v_call cdr3_aa
TRBJ2-5 TRBV27 CARSYSGTQETQYF
TRBJ2-5 TRBV28 CASSVDTQETQYF
TRBJ2-7 TRBV28 CASKLAGEYYEQYF
TRBJ2-7 TRBV28 CASRRPTERSSYEQYF
TRBJ1-1 TRBV27 CASSLFGTGTMNTEAFF
TRBJ2-5 TRBV30 CAWNYRGGETQYF
TRBJ2-7 TRBV9 CASSVSSGTGEQYF
TRBJ2-1 TRBV27 CASSFEYSGRSGEQFF
TRBJ2-5 TRBV10-2 CASSEVGWGEETQYF
TRBJ2-7 TRBV20-1 CSARAPPSGSGSYEQYF
TRBJ2-1 TRBV7-9 CASSVQLAGVVGEQFF
TRBJ1-2 TRBV5-6 CASRSNPSSNYGYTF
TRBJ2-7 TRBV2 CASSEIGSSTYEQYF
TRBJ2-7 TRBV7-2 CASSLPTSYEQYF
TRBJ2-7 TRBV12-3/TRBV12-4 CASRETGNPYEQYF
TRBJ2-7 TRBV14 CASSYTGPYSYEQYF
TRBJ2-2 TRBV7-9 CASSLLLASGSTRTGELFF
TRBJ1-2 TRBV9 CASSGRTELYTF
TRBJ2-2 TRBV30 CAWSGTDTGELFF
TRBJ1-1 TRBV7-3 CASSRGPGLGEAFF
TRBJ2-7 TRBV4-3 CASSQMGGSYEQYF
TRBJ1-1 TRBV9 CASSGQALLNTEAFF
TRBJ2-3 TRBV29-1 CSDAGGGISTDTQYF
TRBJ2-2 TRBV5-1 CASSLVSPNTGELFF
TRBJ2-1 TRBV28 CASSYRQTTYNEQFF
TRBJ1-6 TRBV18 CASSLTHGDNPPLHF
TRBJ2-1 TRBV18 CASWGTRNGNEQFF
TRBJ1-2 TRBV7-2 CASSPRTGLYGYTF
TRBJ2-1 TRBV9 CASSGSWDEQFF
TRBJ1-6 TRBV19 CASSPTAGGNSPLHF